Included here is one T cell receptor beta chain sequence, with context. The antigen remains undetermined. The record originates from a study of liver allograft versus peripheral blood T cells. Looking at the study overall: A comparison was made between T cell receptor repertoires in transplanted livers and those in recipients' peripheral blood.

Study observations and caveats: There were reportedly differences between T cell receptor repertoires inside liver allografts and those in peripheral blood.

Germline trimming cut 4 bases from V and 6 bases from J; bases unmatched to any gene: 16. The germline V gene encodes CDR1 SGHTA and CDR2 FQGTGA. This CDR3 has 18 residues. TCRdb re-derived calls from the reads in MiXCR, one entry per CDR3 protein. In the table there are thousands of distinct CDR3 sequences, 13% to 15% of which are singletons. The rearrangement uses TRBV7-3 and TRBJ2-2, with TRBD2 matching over 8 bases. The TCR comes from a human patient who had a liver transplant. Some T cells may be transferred from the graft donor. The CDR3 bases are TGTGCCAGCAGCTCACTAAGGGCCCGGGGGGGCCCCGCCGGGGAGCTGTTTTTT. Translated, it gives CASSSLRARGGPAGELFF.